The 14 T cell receptor beta chains below were found in one sample sequenced in a study of CD8+CD57+ T cells in acquired aplastic anemia. CDR3 and TCR beta VDJ profiling relied on a genomic DNA template. TCRdb independently ran MiXCR on the reads; one entry per CDR3 protein. Here the sample spans under 200,000 distinct CDR3 sequences, around half being singletons. CD8+CD57+ cell expansion had been shown by flow cytometry in patients chosen for sequencing. Material for sequencing was sorted CD4+, CD8+, or CD8+CD57+ T cells (not recorded which) from PBMCs. The receptors shown here come from a human donor with aplastic anemia.

The chain carries TRBV2 and TRBJ1-6; D not certain. V lost 10 bases and J 0 bases, leaving 13 bases between the germline ends. Germline CDR1 SNHLY, CDR2 FYNNEI. The CDR3 has 15 amino acids. CDR3 sequence: CATQAGSSYNSPLHF. In nucleotides, the CDR3 is TGTGCCACCCAGGCCGGGAGCTCCTATAATTCACCCCTCCACTTT.

This clonotype was found many times. This sequence joins TRBV24-1 and TRBJ1-5, with D tentatively TRBD1 (6 bases). The CDR3 extends over 14 amino acids. Germline V CDR1 and CDR2: KGHDR, SFDVKD. V lost 4 bases to trimming and J lost 4 bases, with 10 bases between them. The chain's CDR3 is CATSDTGQNQPQHF. Written as DNA, the CDR3 is TGTGCCACCAGTGACACAGGACAGAATCAGCCCCAGCATTTT.

This rearrangement joins TRBV2 to TRBJ2-1; 7 bases are shared with TRBD2. The CDR3 is 15 amino acids. Looked up from germline, CDR1 is SNHLY and CDR2 is FYNNEI. Trimming cost V 3 bases and J 10 bases; bases outside gene matches: 12. The CDR3 reads CASSDRASGFGEQFF. CDR3 nucleotide sequence: TGTGCCAGCAGTGATCGAGCTAGCGGTTTCGGGGAGCAGTTCTTC.

The V and J genes are TRBV5-8 and TRBJ1-1; the D is unclear. V dropped 7 bases and J dropped 2 bases, with 12 bases sitting between them. CDR1 is SGHTS, CDR2 YDEGEE, per germline. The CDR3 runs to 13 residues. CDR3 residues: CASGWQTNTEAFF. DNA for the CDR3: TGTGCCAGCGGGTGGCAGACAAACACTGAAGCTTTCTTT. The variable domain in full, with the rest retrieved from reference TRBV5-8 and TRBJ1-1, is EAGVTQSPTHLIKTRGQQATLRCSPISGHTSVYWYQQALGLGLQFLLWYDEGEERNRGNFPPRFSGRQFPNYSSELNVNALELEDSALYLCASGWQTNTEAFFGQGTRLTVV.

CDR3 in amino acids: CSASPLASGDYNEQFF. CDR3 in DNA: TGCAGTGCTAGCCCCCTAGCTAGCGGGGACTACAATGAGCAGTTCTTC. The chain couples TRBV20-1 to TRBJ2-1; 9 bases are a match to TRBD2. CDR1 DFQATT and CDR2 SNEGSKA come from the germline V gene (reference sequence). The trim removed 3 bases at V and 3 bases at J, leaving 9 bases unmatched. The CDR3 has 16 amino acids.

A note on this clonotype: A much larger clone lies a single base off, so this may be a read error. The chain recombines TRBV12-3 or TRBV12-4 with TRBJ2-6; D is undetermined. The CDR3 sequence is 15 residues long. The V and J ends lost 8 bases and 4 bases respectively, with 15 bases between them. The CDR3 region is CASCHGVSGANVLTF. DNA of the CDR3: TGTGCCAGCTGCCATGGGGTATCCGGGGCCAACGTCCTGACTTTC.

Ten or more counts support this clonotype. The rearrangement uses TRBV5-5 and TRBJ2-7; TRBD2 aligns across 7 bases. Per germline, CDR1 SGHKS and CDR2 YYEKEE (reference sequence). This CDR3 spans 16 amino acids. V was clipped by 6 bases and J by 0 bases; unmatched bases: 12. CDR3 sequence (DNA): TGTGCCAGCAACCTCCGTTGGGACTACAGCTCCTACGAGCAGTACTTC. This translates into CASNLRWDYSSYEQYF.

Comments on this clonotype: A read error is possible here, since a much larger clone lies one base away. This likely comes from a read error, as the CDR3 has no conserved phenylalanine or tryptophan at its end. The chain is built from TRBV11-1 and TRBJ2-7, with 11 bases that match TRBD2. This CDR3 is 17 amino acids long. Germline V gene data show CDR1 as SGHAT and CDR2 as FQDESV (reference sequence). J gave up 0 bases and V 2 bases, and 6 bases lay outside the gene matches. The CDR3 sequence: CASSLYPSGRRSYEQYS. The CDR3 DNA follows: TGTGCCAGCAGCTTATACCCTAGCGGGAGGCGCTCCTACGAGCAGTACTCC.

V gene TRBV19 combines with J gene TRBJ1-5, with TRBD1 matching over 7 bases. The CDR3 loop spans 17 amino acids. Trimming at V came to 3 bases and at J to 3 bases, leaving 11 bases not matched to a gene. CDR1 is LNHDA and CDR2 is SQIVND in the germline V gene (reference sequence). The CDR3: CASSIGQARVTNQPQHF. The CDR3 nucleotides are TGTGCCAGTAGTATCGGACAGGCCAGGGTGACCAATCAGCCCCAGCATTTT.

The chain joins TRBV29-1 to TRBJ2-1; 15 bases are shared with TRBD2. The CDR3 has 16 amino acids. The J segment lost 9 bases and the V segment lost 2 bases, leaving 8 bases of the junction unmatched. Germline CDR1 reads SQVTM; CDR2 reads ANQGSEA. CDR3 sequence (DNA): TGCAGCGTTGAACCCCCGGGACTAGCGGGAGGTGGTGAGCAGTTCTTC. This translates into CSVEPPGLAGGGEQFF.

The chain links TRBV10-3 to TRBJ2-7, with 8 bases that match TRBD1. CDR1 is ENHRY, CDR2 SYGVKD, per germline. The trim removed 3 bases at V and 2 bases at J, leaving 6 bases unmatched. This CDR3 is 15 amino acids long. This chain's CDR3 is CAISDGTGRAYEQYF. Written as DNA, the CDR3 is TGTGCCATCAGTGATGGGACAGGACGAGCCTACGAGCAGTACTTC.

This chain connects TRBV15 to TRBJ2-6; no definite D call. The V end lost 0 bases, the J end lost 2 bases, and 11 bases lay between the germline ends. This CDR3 contains 17 residues. Germline CDR1 and CDR2: LNHNV and YYDKDF (reference sequence). CDR3 nucleotide sequence: TGTGCCACCAGCAGAGATAGGTCCCAGCCTGGGGCCAACGTCCTGACTTTC. This gives the protein CATSRDRSQPGANVLTF.

This clonotype was seen many times. The V call is TRBV29-1, the J call TRBJ1-4; the D gene is possibly TRBD1 (6 bases). Germline CDR1 and CDR2: SQVTM and ANQGSEA. The CDR3 has 14 residues. The ends were cut back, 7 bases at V and 7 bases at J, with 19 bases in the middle. The CDR3 here is CSARTVFPSEKLFF. CDR3 nucleotide sequence: TGCAGCGCTAGGACAGTTTTCCCCAGTGAAAAACTGTTTTTT.

This clonotype was seen repeatedly, ten times or more. CDR3 protein: CASSLVSDTQYF. CDR3 nucleotides: TGTGCCAGCAGCCTGGTCTCAGATACGCAGTATTTT. The rearrangement links TRBV7-9 to TRBJ2-3; D remains unclear. This CDR3 contains 12 residues. The V gene lost 5 bases and the J gene lost 4 bases, with 7 bases spanning the gap. Germline V gene lookup returns CDR1 SEHNR and CDR2 FQNEAQ (reference sequence).